This T cell receptor (beta chain) was documented in a study of blood T cell repertoires in COVID-19. On the study more broadly: COVID-19 samples collected from the United States, Italy and Spain covered acute and convalescent phases. In each case, the material was cDNA or gDNA derived from T cells, B-cell-depleted T cells, or PBMCs.

The CDR3 has 16 amino acids. Per the authors' pipeline: The authors estimated nucleated cell counts from reference gene primer amplification. Sequencing used immunoSEQ multiplex PCR; TCRdb keeps in-frame clones, though not all of them. That table furnishes V, J and clone size, whereas the DNA furnished D and trimming. This sample has about 180,000 clones, with approximately 83% found just once. Sequenced material: peripheral blood. The chain employs TRBV21-1 and TRBJ2-7; TRBD1 is taken as the D call from the table, unchecked against the DNA. TRBV21-1 is marked as a pseudogene. The TCR comes from a human donor with active or convalescent COVID-19. The donor label of this sample is uncertain. The CDR3 nucleotides read TGTGCCAGCAGCAAAGTGAAGAGACAGGGGGAAGACGAGCAGTACTTC. Its protein is CASSKVKRQGEDEQYF.